The TCR beta chain under discussion was sequenced for a study of neurological immune-mediated disorders. Time point indicated: longitudinal time-point 2. The unsorted libraries were generated from a total of 2 million PBMCs, which had been stored in RNAlater at -80 C. This clonotype has a count of ten or more. The CDR3 sequence is 16 residues long. V dropped 2 bases and J dropped 2 bases, with 13 bases sitting between them. Per germline, CDR1 SEHNR and CDR2 FQNEAQ (reference sequence). Synthesis of cDNA was performed by 5'RACE using 10-nucleotide random UMIs. TCRdb used MiXCR to reprocess the 5' RACE reads, holding one entry per CDR3 protein. Of roughly 49,000 distinct CDR3 sequences in the sample, approximately 14% were seen once.

The sequence came from a male donor with HTLV-1-associated myelopathy (HAM/TSP). Sequences were obtained from PBMCs. V usage is TRBV7-9 and J usage is TRBJ2-1; D might be TRBD2 (7 bases). CDR3 DNA sequence: TGTGCCAGCAGCTTATCGGGGGGCTCGACCTACAATGAGCAGTTCTTC. Translation gives CASSLSGGSTYNEQFF.